These 30 T cell receptor beta chains originate from one sample sequenced in a study of T cell repertoires in cytomegalovirus infection. TCRdb called the reads again in MiXCR, with one record for every CDR3 protein. The table lists around 530,000 distinct CDR3 sequences, more than 15% of them singletons. What was sequenced was CD8+ T cells from PBMCs. The receptors derive from a human donor in good health (CMV status not recorded). Some clones in this sample may be carry-over from other donors' samples.

The rearrangement joins TRBV11-2 to TRBJ1-1, with TRBD1 matching 10 bases. Germline CDR1 is SGHAT and CDR2 is FQNNGV. After removal of 3 bases from V and 1 base from J, the junction contained 5 bases not matched to a gene. CDR3 length: 16 amino acids. CDR3 sequence (DNA): TGTGCCAGCAGCTTTCCGGGACAGGGGCCGAACACTGAAGCTTTCTTT. This gives the protein CASSFPGQGPNTEAFF. Full variable domain (rest looked up from reference TRBV11-2 and TRBJ1-1): EAGVAQSPRYKIIEKRQSVAFWCNPISGHATLYWYQQILGQGPKLLIQFQNNGVVDDSQLPKDRFSAERLKGVDSTLKIQPAKLEDSAVYLCASSFPGQGPNTEAFFGQGTRLTVV.

This clonotype came up many times. The chain employs TRBV7-9 and TRBJ2-7, with TRBD2 as a possible D gene (5 bases). Trimming took off 5 bases at V and 1 base at J, with 15 bases between the two ends. CDR1 is SEHNR, CDR2 FQNEAQ, per germline (reference sequence). The length of the CDR3 is 15 residues. As DNA, the CDR3 is TGTGCCAGCAGCCCCCCCCTAGCTGGGTCCTACGAGCAGTACTTC. It specifies CASSPPLAGSYEQYF.

The chain carries TRBV20-1 and TRBJ2-2, with D hard to call. Germline V gives CDR1 DFQATT, CDR2 SNEGSKA (reference sequence). CDR3 length equals 13 residues. CDR3 DNA sequence: TGCACCCCAGTCCACTTGAACACCGGGGAGCTGTTTTTT. Amino acid sequence: CTPVHLNTGELFF.

To note about this clonotype: One end of the junction does not line up with germline, which may come from a read error. The genes are TRBV4-1 and TRBJ1-1; D gene ambiguous. CDR1 MGHRA and CDR2 YSYEKL come from the germline V gene. The CDR3 has 14 amino acids. The CDR3 bases are TGCGGCAGCAGCCAGCCAGGCGGGAACACTGAAGCTTTCTTT. Translating gives CGSSQPGGNTEAFF.

The chain joins TRBV5-1 to TRBJ2-3, with 7 bases identical to TRBD1. Germline loops: CDR1 SGHRS, CDR2 YFSETQ. Unmatched junction bases numbered 9, after V lost 5 bases and J lost 0 bases. The CDR3 has 16 residues. In DNA, the CDR3 is TGCGCCAGCAGTTCGGGACAGTTAACTAGCACAGATACGCAGTATTTT. Protein: CASSSGQLTSTDTQYF.

This clonotype was seen repeatedly, ten times or more. The J gene is TRBJ1-1, the V gene TRBV27; D possibly corresponds to TRBD1 (6 bases). Germline CDR1 and CDR2: MNHEY and SMNVEV (reference sequence). The germline V and J ends were trimmed by 6 bases and 1 base, with 15 bases remaining between them. This CDR3 has 15 residues. The CDR3 here is CASSPGDGENTEAFF. In nucleotides, the CDR3 is TGTGCCAGCAGCCCAGGGGACGGGGAGAACACTGAAGCTTTCTTT.

This clonotype was counted once. A much larger clone differs by one base, so this may be a read error. Likely a read error: the CDR3 ends without its conserved phenylalanine or tryptophan. The V call is TRBV12-3 or TRBV12-4, the J call TRBJ2-1; possible D gene TRBD1, 7 bases. The CDR3 length is 14 residues. Trimming removed 5 bases from V and 10 bases from J, with 18 bases in between. The CDR3 nucleotides read TGTGCCAGCAGTGGCGGGACAGCTACCGGGGAGCAGTTCTTA. This translates into CASSGGTATGEQFL.

Only one count was recorded for this clonotype. The CDR3: CSARPFGTSGITDTQYF. CDR3 nucleotide sequence: TGCAGTGCTAGACCGTTCGGGACTAGCGGGATCACAGATACGCAGTATTTT. V gene TRBV20-1 combines with J gene TRBJ2-3; 13 bases map to TRBD2. This CDR3 has 17 amino acids. Trimming at V came to 2 bases and at J to 2 bases, leaving 7 bases not matched to a gene. From germline, CDR1 is DFQATT and CDR2 SNEGSKA (reference sequence).

Many counts were recorded for this clonotype. V and J are TRBV5-6 and TRBJ2-2; 7 nucleotides agree with TRBD1. Unmatched junction bases numbered 3, after V lost 4 bases and J lost 3 bases. CDR1 is SGHDT, CDR2 YYEEEE, per germline. CDR3 length equals 14 residues. Written as DNA, the CDR3 is TGTGCCAGCAGCCCAACAGGGGACACCGGGGAGCTGTTTTTT. This codes for CASSPTGDTGELFF.

The chain joins TRBV19 to TRBJ1-6; 7 positions agree with TRBD1. The germline gives CDR1 LNHDA, CDR2 SQIVND (reference sequence). The CDR3 totals 15 residues. Trimming at V came to 7 bases and at J to 5 bases, leaving 8 bases not matched to a gene. CDR3 region: CASTSGTVNNSPLHF. CDR3 coding DNA: TGTGCCAGTACCTCCGGGACAGTCAATAATTCACCCCTCCACTTT.

The rearrangement links TRBV5-5 to TRBJ2-5; 7 nucleotides line up with TRBD1. The CDR3 covers 15 residues. The J segment lost 0 bases and the V segment lost 4 bases, leaving 6 bases of the junction unmatched. Germline V CDR1 and CDR2: SGHKS, YYEKEE (reference sequence). The DNA for the CDR3 is TGTGCCAGCAGCATCGGGGACAGTTACCAAGAGACCCAGTACTTC. Translated: CASSIGDSYQETQYF.

The V and J genes are TRBV20-1 and TRBJ2-3; 12 bases agree with TRBD2. This CDR3 is 15 amino acids long. V shed 4 bases and J 2 bases; nucleotides not matched to a gene: 4. Germline loops: CDR1 DFQATT, CDR2 SNEGSKA (reference sequence). The CDR3: CSAIGLAGSTDTQYF. DNA for the CDR3: TGCAGTGCTATCGGACTAGCGGGATCCACAGATACGCAGTATTTT.

This clonotype was observed at least ten times. Here the CDR3 DNA reads TGTGCCAGCACCCTGCCGAGGGGGACCGACTACAATGAGCAGTTCTTC. Translated: CASTLPRGTDYNEQFF. V is TRBV7-9 and J is TRBJ2-1, with a possible D match to TRBD1 (6 bases). Germline V lookup: CDR1 SEHNR, CDR2 FQNEAQ (reference sequence). CDR3 size: 16 residues. V was pared by 7 bases and J by 3 bases, with 19 bases between.

The chain joins TRBV3-1 to TRBJ1-2; 8 bases are a match to TRBD1. Per germline, CDR1 LGHDT and CDR2 YNNKEL (reference sequence). CDR3 length: 17 residues. After removal of 4 bases from V and 5 bases from J, the junction contained 15 bases not matched to a gene. In DNA form, the CDR3 reads TGTGCCAGCAGCCCTTTTTCGGTCCGGACAGGGATATATGGCTACACCTTC. This sequence encodes CASSPFSVRTGIYGYTF.

This clonotype was counted ten times or more. The chain employs TRBV10-3 and TRBJ1-1; no firm D call. There are 13 residues in the CDR3. Germline V lookup: CDR1 ENHRY, CDR2 SYGVKD. V was clipped by 3 bases and J by 5 bases, with 10 bases between them. The CDR3 coding sequence is TGTGCCATCAGTGAAGGGTTTGGGACTGAAGCTTTCTTT. This sequence encodes CAISEGFGTEAFF.

This clonotype came up many times. This chain connects TRBV14 to TRBJ1-2, with D perhaps matching TRBD1 (5 bases). V was clipped by 1 base and J by 4 bases, with 10 bases between them. The CDR3 sequence is 14 residues long. Germline loops: CDR1 SGHDN, CDR2 FVKESK. CDR3 DNA: TGTGCCAGCAGCCAAGGTGCAGGGTTCTATGGCTACACCTTC. Encoded protein: CASSQGAGFYGYTF. Using reference TRBV14 and TRBJ1-2 for the parts outside the CDR3, the full variable domain is EAGVTQFPSHSVIEKGQTVTLRCDPISGHDNLYWYRRVMGKEIKFLLHFVKESKQDESGMPNNRFLAERTGGTYSTLKVQPAELEDSGVYFCASSQGAGFYGYTFGSGTRLTVV.

This clonotype came up many times. The V and J genes are TRBV7-6 and TRBJ2-2, with a possible D match to TRBD1 (6 bases). V lost 4 bases to trimming and J lost 8 bases, with 23 bases between them. This CDR3 comprises 17 residues. Germline assignment: CDR1 SGHVS and CDR2 FNYEAQ. CDR3 bases: TGTGCCAGCAGCTCCCCCGCCCAGCAGGGGCCGAGGGGGGAGCTGTTTTTT. This sequence encodes CASSSPAQQGPRGELFF.

The chain couples TRBV29-1 to TRBJ2-7, with TRBD2 as a possible D gene (6 bases). Trimming took off 2 bases at V and 6 bases at J, with 11 bases between the two ends. Germline values: CDR1 SQVTM, CDR2 ANQGSEA. There are 12 residues in the CDR3. As DNA, the CDR3 is TGCAGCGTTGAACGGCAGGGAGGCGAGCAGTACTTC. Translating gives CSVERQGGEQYF.

The CDR3 DNA reads TGCAGTGCTAGAGATCTTAGCGGTAACACCGGGGAGCTGTTTTTT. This translates into CSARDLSGNTGELFF. The chain is built from TRBV20-1 and TRBJ2-2, with D perhaps matching TRBD2 (6 bases). V shed 0 bases and J shed 2 bases, with 10 bases lying between them. Looked up from germline, CDR1 is DFQATT and CDR2 is SNEGSKA (reference sequence). The CDR3 is 15 amino acids.

This clonotype was seen only a few times. The chain has TRBV18 and TRBJ1-1; D is unresolved. Germline V gene sequence: CDR1 KGHSH, CDR2 LQKENI. The V and J ends lost 1 base and 6 bases respectively, with 12 bases between them. The CDR3 covers 14 residues. The CDR3 nucleotides read TGTGCCAGCTCACCACGAGGAGCTACTCCTGAAGCTTTCTTT. Translated: CASSPRGATPEAFF. Looking up the rest from reference TRBV18 and TRBJ1-1 gives the full variable domain: NAGVMQNPRHLVRRRGQEARLRCSPMKGHSHVYWYRQLPEEGLKFMVYLQKENIIDESGMPKERFSAEFPKEGPSILRIQQVVRGDSAAYFCASSPRGATPEAFFGQGTRLTVV.

This rearrangement joins TRBV5-1 to TRBJ2-6, with TRBD1 matching over 7 bases. Germline CDR1 SGHRS, CDR2 YFSETQ. J lost 4 bases, V lost 3 bases, and 4 bases had no gene match. The CDR3 is 15 amino acids. In nucleotides, the CDR3 is TGCGCCAGCAGCTCCACAGGGGCCGGGGCCAACGTCCTGACTTTC. It specifies CASSSTGAGANVLTF.

The chain recombines TRBV27 with TRBJ2-7; no definite D call. This CDR3 is 13 amino acids long. Trimming took off 0 bases at V and 3 bases at J, with 6 bases between the two ends. Per germline, CDR1 MNHEY and CDR2 SMNVEV (reference sequence). The CDR3 loop is CASSLSLIYEQYF. CDR3 bases: TGTGCCAGCAGTTTATCCTTAATCTACGAGCAGTACTTC.

This chain connects TRBV28 to TRBJ2-1; 9 positions match TRBD2. V lost 8 bases, J lost 7 bases, and 3 bases stayed unmatched. The CDR3 is made up of 12 amino acids. Looked up from germline, CDR1 is MDHEN and CDR2 is SYDVKM. CDR3 sequence (DNA): TGTGCCAGCGGGACTAGCCCTAATGAGCAGTTCTTC. This encodes CASGTSPNEQFF.

The chain links TRBV15 to TRBJ1-3, with D perhaps matching TRBD1 (5 bases). The germline V gene encodes CDR1 LNHNV and CDR2 YYDKDF (reference sequence). Between the trimmed V and J ends, which lost 5 bases and 4 bases, there was a span of 18 bases. The CDR3 covers 16 residues. The DNA of the CDR3 is TGTGCCACCAGCGAATCCAGGGACTCAAGGGGAAACACCATATATTTT. Translation: CATSESRDSRGNTIYF.

Ten or more counts support this clonotype. V is TRBV7-8 and J is TRBJ2-2; D may be TRBD1 or TRBD2 (5 bases each). V lost 2 bases and J lost 2, with 9 bases in between. This CDR3 comprises 15 residues. Germline V gene lookup returns CDR1 SGHVS and CDR2 FQNEAQ. In DNA form, the CDR3 reads TGTGCCAGCAGCTTAACGGGACCCAACACCGGGGAGCTGTTTTTT. Protein product: CASSLTGPNTGELFF.

The gene calls are TRBV19 and TRBJ2-1, with a tentative D call TRBD2 (6 bases). This CDR3 is 17 amino acids long. Germline V lookup: CDR1 LNHDA, CDR2 SQIVND (reference sequence). The V gene lost 8 bases and the J gene lost 0 bases, with 20 bases spanning the gap. The CDR3 DNA follows: TGTGCCAGTTTACCCCGACGGAACGGGGGCTCCTACAATGAGCAGTTCTTC. This sequence encodes CASLPRRNGGSYNEQFF.

This clonotype turned up a few times. The gene calls are TRBV27 and TRBJ2-1; 9 nucleotides agree with TRBD2. CDR3 length equals 16 residues. With V trimmed by 3 bases and J by 2 bases, 5 bases remained unmatched. The germline CDR1 and CDR2 sequences are MNHEY and SMNVEV (reference sequence). In DNA form, the CDR3 reads TGTGCCAGCAGTTTTATTGCGGGAGGGCCCTACAATGAGCAGTTCTTC. The encoded protein is CASSFIAGGPYNEQFF.

As concerns this clonotype: A much larger clone sits a single nucleotide away, making a read error possible. The rearrangement links TRBV11-2 to TRBJ2-1; 15 positions match TRBD2. Per germline, CDR1 SGHAT and CDR2 FQNNGV. CDR3 length: 18 amino acids. J was trimmed by 11 bases and V by 1 base; bases with no gene match: 12. CDR3 nucleotide sequence: TGTGCCAGCAGCTTAGCTTGGACTAGCGGGGGGGTAAGCGATAAGCAGTTCTTC. This encodes CASSLAWTSGGVSDKQFF.

This clonotype was detected ten times or more. The rearrangement joins TRBV4-2 to TRBJ1-2, with 8 bases fitting TRBD1. V lost 1 base and J lost 5; bases outside the gene matches: 6. The V gene's germline CDR1 is LGHNA and CDR2 YNFKEQ. This CDR3 region has 15 residues. This CDR3 is CASSQGTGTGYGYTF. As DNA, the CDR3 is TGTGCCAGCAGCCAAGGAACCGGGACAGGATATGGCTACACCTTC.

This clonotype turned up a few times. V and J are TRBV7-6 and TRBJ2-1, with TRBD2 matching 8 bases. V shed 5 bases, J shed 6 bases, and the junction held 12 bases outside the gene matches. CDR1 is SGHVS, CDR2 FNYEAQ, per germline. The CDR3 is 16 residues long. DNA of the CDR3: TGTGCCAGCAGCCCCTTATTGAGCGGGAGTCCCAATGAGCAGTTCTTC. This codes for CASSPLLSGSPNEQFF.